This is a list of T cell receptor beta chains from one sample in a study of cytomegalovirus exposure and HLA in healthy donors. Method: immunoSEQ multiplex PCR; TCRdb's copy keeps in-frame clones and lacks some. The sample's table shows 130,000 to 150,000 clones. The specimen sequenced was PBMCs. The source is a male donor in good health and CMV-seronegative. Both conserved end residues are part of each CDR3. Each record gives: V gene, D gene, CDR3 length, J gene, CDR3 DNA, CDR3 protein. A D gene is named only where the DNA matches it firmly.

TRBV5-1,TRBD1,19,TRBJ2-6,TGCGCCAGCAGCTTGGCAGGGACAGGACTGACCTCTGGGGCCAACGTCCTGACTTTC,CASSLAGTGLTSGANVLTF
TRBV5-1,TRBD1,16,TRBJ1-1,TGCGCCAGCAGCGTCTCACACACAGGGGGCATCGCTGAAGCTTTCTTT,CASSVSHTGGIAEAFF
TRBV30,NA,18,TRBJ2-3,TGTGCCTGGAGTGTAAGTCGTACGAGGCCCCGGGGCACAGATACGCAGTATTTT,CAWSVSRTRPRGTDTQYF
TRBV7-9,NA,15,TRBJ2-5,TGTGCCAGCAGCTTAGAGAGGACTCCACAAGAGACCCAGTACTTC,CASSLERTPQETQYF
TRBV5-1,TRBD1,14,TRBJ2-5,TGCGCCAGCAGCACCACAGGGGGCCAAGAGACCCAGTACTTC,CASSTTGGQETQYF
TRBV18,TRBD1,13,TRBJ1-1,TGTGCCAGCTCAAGCAGGGGGAGCACTGAAGCTTTCTTT,CASSSRGSTEAFF
TRBV5-6,NA,16,TRBJ2-3,TGTGCCAGCAGCGGGGGCCCTGAATCTGGTACAGATACGCAGTATTTT,CASSGGPESGTDTQYF
TRBV7-2,NA,13,TRBJ1-2,TGTGCCAGCAGCTTAGACGCAGACTATGGCTACACCTTC,CASSLDADYGYTF
TRBV4-3,NA,14,TRBJ2-1,TGCGCCAGCAGCACTTGGTCCTCCGGGAATGAGCAGTTCTTC,CASSTWSSGNEQFF
TRBV25-1,NA,14,TRBJ2-7,TGTGCCAGCAGTGAATTTGGGGCAGCCTACGAGCAGTACTTC,CASSEFGAAYEQYF
TRBV6-1,TRBD1,12,TRBJ2-7,TGTGCCAGCAGTAAGGACAGGGGCGAGCAGTACTTC,CASSKDRGEQYF
TRBV5-1,TRBD1,16,TRBJ2-2,TGCGCCAGCAGCGTATCCCGGGACAGGGGTACCGGGGAGCTGTTTTTT,CASSVSRDRGTGELFF
TRBV4-1,TRBD2,15,TRBJ2-7,TGCGCCAGCAGCCAAGAGGGCCAACCCGGGGGGGAGCAGTACTTC,CASSQEGQPGGEQYF
TRBV6-5,NA,13,TRBJ1-2,TGTGCCAGCAGTTACAAGGGGTACTATGGCTACACCTTC,CASSYKGYYGYTF
TRBV6-1,NA,13,TRBJ1-5,TGTGCCAGCAGTGGAACAGGGAATCAGCCCCAGCATTTT,CASSGTGNQPQHF
TRBV13,TRBD2,18,TRBJ2-1,TGTGCCAGCAGCTTAGGCATTCAGGCGGGAGGCCTTTACAATGAGCAGTTCTTC,CASSLGIQAGGLYNEQFF
TRBV19,TRBD1,16,TRBJ2-2,TGTGCCAGTAGGGATAGGGGACAGCTGAACACCGGGGAGCTGTTTTTT,CASRDRGQLNTGELFF
TRBV18,TRBD2,15,TRBJ2-1,TGTGCCAGCTCACCCCCACTAGCGGCCTACAATGAGCAGTTCTTC,CASSPPLAAYNEQFF
TRBV12-5,TRBD2,18,TRBJ2-1,TGTGCTTCCACCCGGGGGGTATCAGCGGGAGGGCCTAACAATGAGCAGTTCTTC,CASTRGVSAGGPNNEQFF
TRBV7-2,NA,13,TRBJ2-5,TGTGCCAGCAGCTTAGGTCAGGGGGAGACCCAGTACTTC,CASSLGQGETQYF
TRBV30,NA,11,TRBJ2-7,TGTGCCTCCGGGGATTCCTACGAGCAGTACTTC,CASGDSYEQYF
TRBV4-1,NA,14,TRBJ1-5,TGCGCCAGCAGCCAGGGGGCGGTCGATCAGCCCCAGCATTTT,CASSQGAVDQPQHF
TRBV6-1,TRBD2,17,TRBJ2-1,TGTGCCAGCAGTGGGACTAGCGTGTCCTACTCCTACAATGAGCAGTTCTTC,CASSGTSVSYSYNEQFF
TRBV5-6,NA,18,TRBJ1-3,TGTGCCAGCAGCTTGATAATCGACGGGACTGCCATTGGAAACACCATATATTTT,CASSLIIDGTAIGNTIYF
TRBV28,TRBD1,16,TRBJ1-6,TGTGCCAGCAGTTTAAAAGGGACAGCAGATAATTCACCCCTCCACTTT,CASSLKGTADNSPLHF
TRBV18,TRBD1,17,TRBJ2-1,TGTGCCAGCTCACCACGGAGAGGACAGGGGGCAAACAATGAGCAGTTCTTC,CASSPRRGQGANNEQFF
TRBV18,NA,16,TRBJ2-7,TGTGCCAGCTCACCAGGCGGGACTCAGAGCTCCTACGAGCAGTACTTC,CASSPGGTQSSYEQYF
TRBV7-2,NA,15,TRBJ1-3,TGTGCCAGCAGCTCCGATGGGGGGTTTGGAAACACCATATATTTT,CASSSDGGFGNTIYF
TRBV5-4,NA,14,TRBJ2-3,TGTGCCAGCAGCTTGGGACAGGTGGGGGATACGCAGTATTTT,CASSLGQVGDTQYF
TRBV7-9,NA,12,TRBJ1-1,TGTGCCAGCGGTACCGGTGGCACTGAAGCTTTCTTT,CASGTGGTEAFF
TRBV29-1,TRBD1,14,TRBJ1-2,TGCAGCGTTGAAGACCCGGACAGGGACTATGGCTACACCTTC,CSVEDPDRDYGYTF
TRBV2,TRBD1,15,TRBJ1-6,TGTGCCAGCAGTGGAAGGGGACAGGGCGAATCACCCCTCCACTTT,CASSGRGQGESPLHF
TRBV18,TRBD2,15,TRBJ2-7,TGTGCCAGCTCATCGGGACTAGCGGGAGGCTACGAGCAGTACTTC,CASSSGLAGGYEQYF
TRBV14,TRBD1,15,TRBJ2-1,TGTGCCAGCAGCCGAGACAGGGGATCCTACAATGAGCAGTTCTTC,CASSRDRGSYNEQFF
TRBV30,TRBD1,13,TRBJ1-2,TGTGCCTGGGCACAGGGGGTTAACTATGGCTACACCTTC,CAWAQGVNYGYTF
TRBV28,TRBD1,15,TRBJ1-2,TGTGCCAGCAGTCTAACGGTGACAGGGAACTATGGCTACACCTTC,CASSLTVTGNYGYTF
TRBV5-6,TRBD1,17,TRBJ2-2,TGTGCCAGCAGCCGTTGGACAGGACCGAACCTTCCCGGGGAGCTGTTTTTT,CASSRWTGPNLPGELFF
TRBV6-1,TRBD1,13,TRBJ2-7,TGTGCCAGCAGGGGGACAGGGAACGACGAGCAGTACTTC,CASRGTGNDEQYF
TRBV5-1,TRBD2,18,TRBJ2-7,TGCGCCAGCAGCCAACTGGGGGGGACTAGCGGGGGTGTGAACGAGCAGTACTTC,CASSQLGGTSGGVNEQYF
TRBV20-1,NA,10,TRBJ2-3,TGCAGTGCTAGTAGAGATACGCAGTATTTT,CSASRDTQYF
TRBV6-6,TRBD1,14,TRBJ1-1,TGTGCCAGCAGTCTCGGGACAGAGTTGGCTGAAGCTTTCTTT,CASSLGTELAEAFF
TRBV9,NA,14,TRBJ1-2,TGTGCCAGCACCCCCCCAGGGCCTAACTATGGCTACACCTTC,CASTPPGPNYGYTF
TRBV5-6,NA,15,TRBJ2-2,TGTGCCAGCAGCTCAGACACAGGGATCTCTGGGGAGCTGTTTTTT,CASSSDTGISGELFF
TRBV4-1,TRBD1,18,TRBJ1-4,TGCGCCAGCAGCCCGGACAGGGGACAAGGTGCAACTAATGAAAAACTGTTTTTT,CASSPDRGQGATNEKLFF
TRBV5-6,TRBD1,15,TRBJ1-2,TGTGCCAGCAGCTTGCCCCGACAGGGGGCAGATGGCTACACCTTC,CASSLPRQGADGYTF
TRBV13,TRBD1,17,TRBJ1-2,TGTGCCAGCAGCTTCCGACAGGGGAAGGGAACTTACTATGGCTACACCTTC,CASSFRQGKGTYYGYTF
TRBV2,TRBD2,16,TRBJ2-5,TGTGCCAGCAGTGAAGAACAGCGGGGGGGCCTCGAGACCCAGTACTTC,CASSEEQRGGLETQYF
TRBV19,TRBD2,13,TRBJ2-3,TGTGCCAGTAGTGCCAGTACGGGGGGTACGCAGTATTTT,CASSASTGGTQYF
TRBV25-1,TRBD1,16,TRBJ2-7,TGTGCCAGCAGTGATCCCGGGACAGTAAGTCCCCGCGAGCAGTACTTC,CASSDPGTVSPREQYF
TRBV5-4,NA,13,TRBJ1-1,TGTGCCAGCAGCTTGACGGGGGGAACTGAAGCTTTCTTT,CASSLTGGTEAFF
TRBV28,NA,14,TRBJ2-7,TGTGCCAGCACAACCGAGGGCTCCTCCTACGAGCAGTACTTC,CASTTEGSSYEQYF
TRBV5-8,TRBD2,15,TRBJ2-1,TGTGCCAGCACCATAGCGGGAGGACGTGCCAATGAGCAGTTCTTC,CASTIAGGRANEQFF
TRBV5-1,TRBD1,12,TRBJ1-6,TGCGCCAGCAGCTTGGCAGGGGGTGACAGGCGTTTT,CASSLAGGDRRF
TRBV6-6,NA,14,TRBJ2-1,TGTGCCAGCAGTCCAGGGGTGCTGAAGAATGAGCAGTTCTTC,CASSPGVLKNEQFF
TRBV30,NA,14,TRBJ1-4,TGTGCCTGGAGTGTGACAGGAGCGGATGAAAAACTGTTTTTT,CAWSVTGADEKLFF